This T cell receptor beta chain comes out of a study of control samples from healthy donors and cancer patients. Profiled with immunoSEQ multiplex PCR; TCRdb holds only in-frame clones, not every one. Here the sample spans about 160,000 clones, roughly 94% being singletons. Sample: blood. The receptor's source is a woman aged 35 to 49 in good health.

The CDR3 region is CSVTGTGAEAFF. The CDR3 DNA sequence: TGCAGCGTAACCGGGACAGGGGCTGAAGCTTTCTTT. The chain employs TRBV29-1 and TRBJ1-1; 10 positions agree with TRBD1. The V and J ends lost 6 bases and 6 bases, in that order; junction bases with no gene match: 4. In germline, CDR1 is SQVTM, CDR2 ANQGSEA. This CDR3 contains 12 residues. The variable domain in full, with the rest retrieved from reference TRBV29-1 and TRBJ1-1, is SAVISQKPSRDICQRGTSLTIQCQVDSQVTMMFWYRQQPGQSLTLIATANQGSEATYESGFVIDKFPISRPNLTFSTLTVSNMSPEDSSIYLCSVTGTGAEAFFGQGTRLTVV.